These 6 T cell receptor beta chains came from one sample sequenced in a study of regulatory T cells in long-lasting Graves disease. Indicated time point: newly diagnosed GD, antithyroid drugs for less than 3 months. PBMCs provided the RNA from which the TCR library was made. Building the TCR beta libraries relied on iRepertoire HTBI primers, and CDR3 regions underwent Arm-PCR. Each CDR3 protein is one row after TCRdb ran MiXCR on the multiplex PCR reads. Among 350,000 to 500,000 distinct CDR3 sequences, 14% were seen once, and the ten largest hold over 15%. The same specimen was also included in a second study, on T cells in Graves' hyperthyroidism and ophthalmopathy.

Sequencing used peripheral blood mononuclear cells (PBMCs), obtained at new diagnosis, from a patient treated with antithyroid drugs. The receptors were sampled from a woman in her fifties or sixties with Graves disease.

This clonotype appeared many times. This chain uses TRBV5-1 with TRBJ2-3, with TRBD2 as a possible D gene (6 bases). CDR3 length equals 12 residues. Germline-derived CDR1 and CDR2 are SGHRS and YFSETQ. Trimming took 4 bases from V and 6 from J, leaving 9 bases between them. The CDR3 reads CASSPEGDTQYF. The CDR3 region has the DNA TGCGCCAGCAGCCCGGAGGGCGATACGCAGTATTTT.

To note about this clonotype: A clone one base away is much larger, so this may be a read error. The chain's CDR3 is CASSQEDYLGRLIKQYF. The CDR3 DNA reads as TGTGCCAGCAGCCAAGAGGATTATCTCGGGAGATTGATCAAGCAGTACTTC. V is TRBV3-1 and J is TRBJ2-7; D might be TRBD2 (6 bases). V shed 0 bases and J shed 8 bases, with 23 bases lying between them. This CDR3 has 17 residues. Germline CDR1 is LGHDT and CDR2 is YNNKEL (reference sequence).

This clonotype was observed many times. The CDR3 protein is CAISDGVHTDTQYF. CDR3 bases: TGTGCCATCAGTGATGGGGTTCACACAGATACGCAGTATTTT. The chain uses TRBV10-3 and TRBJ2-3, with D uncertain. The CDR3 is 14 residues long. The ends were cut back, 3 bases at V and 2 bases at J, with 9 bases in the middle. CDR1 is ENHRY, CDR2 SYGVKD, per germline.

Many counts were recorded for this clonotype. The chain is built from TRBV2 and TRBJ2-4; D gene uncertain. Germline CDR1 is SNHLY and CDR2 is FYNNEI. V dropped 2 bases and J dropped 2 bases, with 10 bases sitting between them. This CDR3 has 15 residues. CDR3 in amino acids: CASSELGFPKNIQYF. CDR3 bases: TGTGCCAGCAGTGAATTGGGGTTCCCCAAAAACATTCAGTACTTC. The full variable domain, rest sourced from reference TRBV2 and TRBJ2-4, is EPEVTQTPSHQVTQMGQEVILRCVPISNHLYFYWYRQILGQKVEFLVSFYNNEISEKSEIFDDQFSVERPDGSNFTLKIRSTKLEDSAMYFCASSELGFPKNIQYFGAGTRLSVL.

This chain links TRBV19 with TRBJ2-5; D unresolved. This CDR3 has 14 residues. V was shortened by 3 bases and J by 6 bases, with 14 bases between the two germline ends. CDR1 and CDR2 (germline): LNHDA, SQIVND (reference sequence). CDR3 sequence: CASSIGPGGKTQYF. CDR3 nucleotides: TGTGCCAGTAGTATCGGGCCCGGCGGTAAGACCCAGTACTTC. Combining the CDR3 with reference TRBV19 and TRBJ2-5 gives the whole variable domain DGGITQSPKYLFRKEGQNVTLSCEQNLNHDAMYWYRQDPGQGLRLIYYSQIVNDFQKGDIAEGYSVSREKKESFPLTVTSAQKNPTAFYLCASSIGPGGKTQYFGPGTRLLVL.

This clonotype was detected many times. The J gene is TRBJ1-3, the V gene TRBV2; perhaps TRBD1 as D (5 bases). Trimming removed 6 bases at V and 0 bases at J, with 12 bases between. The CDR3 consists of 15 residues. In germline, CDR1 is SNHLY, CDR2 FYNNEI. The CDR3 loop is CASSPTADSGNTIYF. CDR3 DNA: TGTGCCAGCAGCCCGACAGCAGACTCTGGAAACACCATATATTTT.